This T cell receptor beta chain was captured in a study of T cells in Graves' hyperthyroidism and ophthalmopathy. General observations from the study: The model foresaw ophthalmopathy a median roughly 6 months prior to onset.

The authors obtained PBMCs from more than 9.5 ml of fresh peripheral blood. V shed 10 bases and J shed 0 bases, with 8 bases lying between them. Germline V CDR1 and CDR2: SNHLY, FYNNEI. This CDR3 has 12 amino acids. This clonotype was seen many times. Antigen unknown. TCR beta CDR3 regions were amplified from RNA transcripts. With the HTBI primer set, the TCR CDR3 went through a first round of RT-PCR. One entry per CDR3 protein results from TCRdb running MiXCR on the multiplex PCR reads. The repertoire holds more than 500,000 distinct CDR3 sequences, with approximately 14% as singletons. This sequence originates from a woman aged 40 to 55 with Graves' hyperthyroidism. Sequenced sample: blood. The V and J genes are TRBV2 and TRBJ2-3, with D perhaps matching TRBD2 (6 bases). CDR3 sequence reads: CAIGTSTDTQYF. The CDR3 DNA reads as TGTGCCATCGGGACTAGCACAGATACGCAGTATTTT.